Following are 7 T cell receptor beta chains from one sample sequenced in a study of CD8 T cells in Susac syndrome. Random hexamers served to reverse transcribe roughly 0.45 to 1 ug RNA. TCRdb re-derived calls from the immunoSEQ multiplex PCR reads in MiXCR, one entry per CDR3 protein. The table lists fewer than 200,000 distinct CDR3 sequences, approximately 93% of them singletons. Sequences were obtained from CD4+ T cells from PBMCs. The receptors here all came from a human donor in good health.

This rearrangement joins TRBV7-2 to TRBJ1-6, with D unclear. CDR1 SGHTA and CDR2 FQGNSA come from the germline V gene. V was pared by 6 bases and J by 7 bases, with 13 bases between. The CDR3 is 14 amino acids. For the CDR3, the DNA is TGTGCCAGCAGTCAAAGGGCAGCCAATTCACCCCTCCACTTT. This gives the protein CASSQRAANSPLHF.

The chain employs TRBV12-3 or TRBV12-4 and TRBJ2-1; 9 nucleotides agree with TRBD1. The J segment lost 0 bases and the V segment lost 8 bases, leaving 5 bases of the junction unmatched. The length of the CDR3 is 15 residues. The CDR3 nucleotides read TGTGCCAGCGGGGGGACAGGGAGCTCCTACAATGAGCAGTTCTTC. It encodes CASGGTGSSYNEQFF.

The gene calls are TRBV10-3 and TRBJ2-5; 7 bases fit TRBD1. Trimming took 6 bases from V and 2 from J; bases not matched to a gene: 3. The V gene's germline CDR1 is ENHRY and CDR2 SYGVKD. The CDR3 is 13 amino acids. CDR3 amino acids: CAIRPGQQETQYF. The CDR3 DNA reads TGTGCCATCAGACCGGGACAGCAAGAGACCCAGTACTTC.

The genes are TRBV5-4 and TRBJ2-3; D unclear. The CDR3 sequence is 14 residues long. Germline assignment: CDR1 SGHNT and CDR2 YYREEE (reference sequence). The V end lost 4 bases, the J end lost 7 bases, and 16 bases lay between the germline ends. The CDR3 region is CASSPTASSYTQYF. The CDR3 DNA reads as TGTGCCAGCAGCCCCACAGCGAGTAGCTATACGCAGTATTTT.

This chain joins TRBV18 and TRBJ1-6; D is possibly TRBD1 (5 bases). The germline gives CDR1 KGHSH, CDR2 LQKENI. This CDR3 has 15 residues. The ends were cut back, 2 bases at V and 9 bases at J, with 14 bases in the middle. DNA for the CDR3: TGTGCCAGCTCACCATCGGGAAGGGGATTTTCACCCCTCCACTTT. Protein sequence: CASSPSGRGFSPLHF.

This clonotype was picked up one time. This chain links TRBV18 with TRBJ1-6; D possibly corresponds to TRBD1 (6 bases). The V gene's germline CDR1 is KGHSH and CDR2 LQKENI. Trimming left V 3 bases short and J 5 bases short, with 14 bases between. This CDR3 region has 16 residues. As DNA, the CDR3 is TGTGCCAGCTCACCTAGGGGGACGAGTAATAATTCACCCCTCCACTTT. This gives the protein CASSPRGTSNNSPLHF.

This clonotype was picked up one time. The chain uses TRBV7-2 and TRBJ2-5; D is possibly TRBD2 (5 bases). From germline, CDR1 is SGHTA and CDR2 FQGNSA. Trimming pared 6 bases from V and 2 bases from J, leaving 25 bases between. The CDR3 has 18 residues. This CDR3 reads CASRSRVPGRGRQETQYF. Here the CDR3 DNA reads TGTGCCAGCAGGTCACGCGTCCCCGGACGCGGGCGACAAGAGACCCAGTACTTC.